The next 30 T cell receptor beta chains were all read from a single sample in a study of blood T cell repertoires in COVID-19. The table came from immunoSEQ multiplex PCR; TCRdb's copy has only in-frame clones and leaves some out. The data show 540,000 or so clones, with around 90% seen just once and 7.5% to 9% held by the top ten. Sequencing used peripheral blood. These TCRs come from a woman aged 45 to 65 with COVID-19, enrolled during active disease.

This chain uses TRBV6-2 or TRBV6-3 with TRBJ2-5; TRBD2 agrees at 9 bases. CDR3 size: 16 residues. V trimming: 4 bases; J trimming: 0 bases; junction bases outside the gene matches: 6. The germline CDR1 and CDR2 sequences are MNHEY and SVGEGT. The DNA of the CDR3 is TGTGCCAGCAGTTTCACTAGCGGGCCCTACCAAGAGACCCAGTACTTC. Translating gives CASSFTSGPYQETQYF.

The chain is built from TRBV28 and TRBJ1-3; 8 nucleotides align to TRBD1. Unmatched junction bases numbered 10, after V lost 3 bases and J lost 3 bases. The CDR3 contains 17 residues. The V gene's germline CDR1 is MDHEN and CDR2 SYDVKM. CDR3 residues: CASSFYHGQGVGNTIYF. The CDR3, as DNA: TGTGCCAGCAGTTTTTACCATGGACAGGGTGTTGGAAACACCATATATTTT.

The rearrangement uses TRBV3-1 (or the pseudogene TRBV3-2) and TRBJ1-1, with D possibly being TRBD1 (6 bases). The CDR3 is 14 amino acids. Germline CDR1 is LGHDT and CDR2 is YNNKEL (reference sequence). The V end lost 3 bases, the J end lost 10 bases, and 18 bases lay between the germline ends. CDR3 bases: TGTGCCAGCAGCCAGCGCGGGACACGGGGGGTAGCTTTCTTT. Translated, it gives CASSQRGTRGVAFF.

The chain couples TRBV4-1 to TRBJ2-7; 7 positions agree with TRBD2. V trimming: 0 bases; J trimming: 2 bases; junction bases outside the gene matches: 4. The CDR3 extends over 15 amino acids. Germline V gene data show CDR1 as MGHRA and CDR2 as YSYEKL. The CDR3 sequence: CASSQDKAGAYEQYF. CDR3 nucleotide sequence: TGCGCCAGCAGCCAAGATAAGGCGGGGGCCTACGAGCAGTACTTC.

The chain has TRBV13 and TRBJ1-5, with D uncertain. Germline loops: CDR1 PRHDT, CDR2 FYEKMQ (reference sequence). The CDR3 length is 14 residues. The V end was cut by 5 bases, the J end by 4 bases, with 12 bases between. The CDR3 region is CASSLGSLNQPQHF. CDR3 coding DNA: TGTGCCAGCAGCCTCGGGAGCCTTAATCAGCCCCAGCATTTT.

The rearrangement links TRBV5-1 to TRBJ1-2, with 9 bases that match TRBD1. The CDR3 is 17 residues long. Germline values: CDR1 SGHRS, CDR2 YFSETQ. V lost 3 bases to trimming and J lost 7 bases; unmatched junction nucleotides: 16. CDR3 sequence reads: CASSSGTGIQDGSGYTF. In DNA, the CDR3 is TGCGCCAGCAGCTCCGGGACAGGGATCCAAGATGGGAGTGGCTACACCTTC.

V and J are TRBV28 and TRBJ1-2; D may be TRBD1 (5 bases). The ends were cut back, 8 bases at V and 1 base at J, with 17 bases in the middle. The germline V gene encodes CDR1 MDHEN and CDR2 SYDVKM. The CDR3 loop spans 15 amino acids. CDR3: CASPGRLGINYGYTF. The DNA of the CDR3 is TGTGCCAGCCCAGGGAGGCTTGGCATTAACTATGGCTACACCTTC.

The V gene is TRBV6-7, the J gene TRBJ2-3; TRBD2 matches 10 bases. TRBV6-7 belongs to the ORF category, with a function that is uncertain. With V trimmed by 2 bases and J by 11 bases, 25 bases remained unmatched. The CDR3 contains 20 residues. The CDR3 protein is CASSYLLAGAPSTPLEGQYF. CDR3 nucleotide sequence: TGTGCCAGCAGTTACCTTCTAGCGGGGGCCCCGAGTACCCCCCTTGAAGGGCAGTATTTT.

The chain uses TRBV3-1 (or the pseudogene TRBV3-2) and TRBJ1-3; D not certain. V was shortened by 9 bases and J by 1 base, with 7 bases between the two germline ends. Germline V gene sequence: CDR1 LGHDT, CDR2 YNNKEL (reference sequence). The CDR3 consists of 12 residues. CDR3 in DNA: TGTGCCAGTGGAGTGTCTGGAAACACCATATATTTT. It codes for CASGVSGNTIYF.

This rearrangement joins TRBV18 to TRBJ2-3, with D possibly TRBD2 on 6 matching bases. The germline V gene has CDR1 KGHSH and CDR2 LQKENI. There are 15 residues in the CDR3. Deletions cut 6 bases from V and 2 bases from J, with 15 bases between. CDR3 protein: CASSRDSINTDTQYF. CDR3 DNA sequence: TGTGCCAGCTCCCGGGACTCAATCAACACAGATACGCAGTATTTT. The entire variable domain, with the rest obtained from reference TRBV18 and TRBJ2-3, is as follows: NAGVMQNPRHLVRRRGQEARLRCSPMKGHSHVYWYRQLPEEGLKFMVYLQKENIIDESGMPKERFSAEFPKEGPSILRIQQVVRGDSAAYFCASSRDSINTDTQYFGPGTRLTVL.

The V call is TRBV3-1 (or the pseudogene TRBV3-2), the J call TRBJ2-5; 10 positions agree with TRBD2. The germline V gene has CDR1 LGHDT and CDR2 YNNKEL (reference sequence). This CDR3 has 17 residues. V shed 0 bases and J 2 bases; nucleotides not matched to a gene: 6. This chain's CDR3 is CASSQERRAGGQETQYF. CDR3 nucleotide sequence: TGTGCCAGCAGCCAAGAAAGGCGAGCGGGGGGGCAAGAGACCCAGTACTTC.

Concerning this clone: Different DNA sequences within this sample yield the same CDR3. The chain joins TRBV3-1 (or the pseudogene TRBV3-2) to TRBJ1-6, with D possibly being TRBD1 (5 bases). Germline CDR1 and CDR2: LGHDT and YNNKEL (reference sequence). This CDR3 contains 13 residues. V lost 6 bases and J lost 7, with 10 bases in between. CDR3: CASSPDRNSPLHF. CDR3 nucleotide sequence: TGTGCCAGCAGTCCTGACAGAAATTCACCCCTCCACTTT.

The chain has TRBV30 and TRBJ2-7; TRBD1 aligns across 9 bases. This CDR3 spans 14 amino acids. Germline lookup yields CDR1 GTSNPN and CDR2 SVGIG (reference sequence). V trimming: 1 base; J trimming: 6 bases; junction bases outside the gene matches: 7. The CDR3 region has the DNA TGTGCCTGGAGTGGGGGACAGGGTCGTTTCGAGCAGTACTTC. It translates to CAWSGGQGRFEQYF.

The V gene is TRBV5-6, the J gene TRBJ1-2; possible D gene TRBD1, 5 bases. The CDR3 is 15 residues long. Trimming left V 0 bases short and J 6 bases short, with 15 bases between. CDR1 and CDR2 (germline): SGHDT, YYEEEE. CDR3 nucleotides: TGTGCCAGCAGCTTGGAGGCGGGGGGAGTGAATGGCTACACCTTC. Its translation is CASSLEAGGVNGYTF.

The rearrangement uses TRBV14 and TRBJ2-2; TRBD1 matches at 8 bases. With V trimmed by 4 bases and J by 3 bases, 7 bases remained unmatched. This CDR3 spans 16 amino acids. Per the germline V gene, CDR1 is SGHDN and CDR2 is FVKESK. The CDR3 DNA reads TGTGCCAGCAGCCCTCAGGACAGGGACTACACCGGGGAGCTGTTTTTT. Translated: CASSPQDRDYTGELFF.

The CDR3, as DNA: TGTGCCAGCAGCCCCTGGACGGGGGGAGATACACCCCTCCACTTT. It yields the protein CASSPWTGGDTPLHF. The chain couples TRBV7-2 to TRBJ1-6; D perhaps matches TRBD1 (5 bases). The length of the CDR3 is 15 residues. The germline V and J ends were trimmed by 5 bases and 11 bases, with 19 bases remaining between them. CDR1 is SGHTA and CDR2 is FQGNSA in the germline V gene.

To note about this clone: This specimen includes other DNA sequences encoding the same CDR3. The chain links TRBV9 to TRBJ1-5; D is undetermined. Germline V lookup: CDR1 SGDLS, CDR2 YYNGEE. V gave up 0 bases and J gave up 5 bases, with 12 bases separating them. The CDR3 length is 15 residues. The CDR3: CASSVGPERDQPQHF. In DNA, the CDR3 is TGTGCCAGCAGCGTAGGTCCGGAGAGGGATCAGCCCCAGCATTTT. The variable domain in full, completed from reference TRBV9 and TRBJ1-5, reads DSGVTQTPKHLITATGQRVTLRCSPRSGDLSVYWYQQSLDQGLQFLIQYYNGEERAKGNILERFSAQQFPDLHSELNLSSLELGDSALYFCASSVGPERDQPQHFGDGTRLSIL.

The chain links TRBV9 to TRBJ2-2; possibly TRBD1 for D (6 bases). CDR1 and CDR2 from the germline V gene are SGDLS and YYNGEE. The V end was cut by 1 base, the J end by 0 bases, with 16 bases between. This CDR3 comprises 18 residues. In DNA form, the CDR3 reads TGTGCCAGCAGCGTACGGAGCAGGGGACCCCCGAACACCGGGGAGCTGTTTTTT. Translated: CASSVRSRGPPNTGELFF.

This clone was seen just once. The chain carries TRBV2 and TRBJ2-7; D may be TRBD2 (6 bases). Germline V gene sequence: CDR1 SNHLY, CDR2 FYNNEI. V shed 5 bases and J shed 5 bases, with 16 bases lying between them. The CDR3 loop spans 14 amino acids. CDR3 loop: CASSPPGGANEQYF. The CDR3 nucleotides read TGTGCCAGCAGTCCACCCGGGGGAGCTAACGAGCAGTACTTC.

This chain connects TRBV18 to TRBJ1-1; the D gene is possibly TRBD1 (5 bases). The V and J ends lost 6 bases and 8 bases respectively, with 10 bases between them. This CDR3 contains 11 residues. Germline CDR1 and CDR2: KGHSH and LQKENI. The CDR3, as DNA: TGTGCCAGCTCGACGGGGGTCGAAGCTTTCTTT. It yields the protein CASSTGVEAFF.

J is TRBJ1-5 and V is TRBV3-1 (or the pseudogene TRBV3-2); D remains ambiguous. Germline-derived CDR1 and CDR2 are LGHDT and YNNKEL (reference sequence). V was cut by 2 bases and J by 4 bases, with 6 bases left in between. This CDR3 is 13 amino acids long. CDR3 nucleotide sequence: TGTGCCAGCAGCCAACAGTTAAATCAGCCCCAGCATTTT. It encodes CASSQQLNQPQHF.

The chain recombines TRBV6-5 with TRBJ1-3, with 9 bases that match TRBD1. CDR1 MNHEY and CDR2 SVGAGI come from the germline V gene. CDR3 length: 16 residues. J gave up 1 base and V 3 bases, and 4 bases lay outside the gene matches. The CDR3 region has the DNA TGTGCCAGCAGTTATACAGGGGGCACATCTGGAAACACCATATATTTT. This translates into CASSYTGGTSGNTIYF.

V usage is TRBV9 and J usage is TRBJ1-1; 8 bases agree with TRBD1. CDR1 is SGDLS, CDR2 YYNGEE, per germline. The CDR3 consists of 12 residues. Trimming cost V 5 bases and J 9 bases; bases outside gene matches: 6. The CDR3 region has the DNA TGTGCCAGCAGTGGGACAGGAGCTCAAGCTTTCTTT. Its translation is CASSGTGAQAFF.

CDR3 sequence: CASSLYRGGEKLFF. The CDR3 nucleotides read TGTGCCAGCAGCCTATACAGGGGTGGTGAAAAACTGTTTTTT. The chain combines TRBV3-1 (or the pseudogene TRBV3-2) with TRBJ1-4; 7 nucleotides agree with TRBD1. With V trimmed by 4 bases and J by 7 bases, 6 bases remained unmatched. CDR1 is LGHDT, CDR2 YNNKEL, per germline (reference sequence). This CDR3 spans 14 amino acids.

This chain joins TRBV9 and TRBJ2-1, with 12 positions matching TRBD1. The CDR3 runs 18 residues. The germline CDR1 and CDR2 sequences are SGDLS and YYNGEE. V was pared by 5 bases and J by 14 bases, with 23 bases of the junction left unmatched. As DNA, the CDR3 is TGTGCCAGCAGGACTCCGACCCCGAACCGGGACAGGGGGCGCACCGAGTTCTTC. Its protein is CASRTPTPNRDRGRTEFF.

The rearrangement links TRBV7-9 to TRBJ1-2; 8 bases fit TRBD1. J lost 4 bases, V lost 2 bases, and 6 bases had no gene match. Germline CDR1 reads SEHNR; CDR2 reads FQNEAQ (reference sequence). CDR3 length: 15 amino acids. CDR3 bases: TGTGCCAGCAGCTTATCTCAGGGGGCTAGCTATGGCTACACCTTC. Residues: CASSLSQGASYGYTF.

The chain couples TRBV27 to TRBJ2-7; 8 positions agree with TRBD1. V shed 5 bases, J shed 5 bases, and the junction held 14 bases outside the gene matches. CDR1 MNHEY and CDR2 SMNVEV come from the germline V gene (reference sequence). This CDR3 region has 16 residues. CDR3 nucleotides: TGTGCCAGCAGTCCTTCGGGACAGGCTGTTCCCCACGAGCAGTACTTC. This sequence encodes CASSPSGQAVPHEQYF.

This clone was detected once. The rearrangement uses TRBV9 and TRBJ2-6, with D possibly being TRBD2 (6 bases). Germline assignment: CDR1 SGDLS and CDR2 YYNGEE. The CDR3 is 15 residues long. V shed 4 bases and J shed 4 bases, with 12 bases lying between them. The CDR3 DNA sequence: TGTGCCAGCAGCATAGGGGACTCCGGGGCCAACGTCCTGACTTTC. Protein: CASSIGDSGANVLTF.

This clone was found once. The chain recombines TRBV14 with TRBJ2-4, with D maybe TRBD2 (7 bases). V lost 1 base and J lost 7, with 8 bases in between. Germline values: CDR1 SGHDN, CDR2 FVKESK. The CDR3 runs to 13 residues. In nucleotides, the CDR3 is TGTGCCAGCAGCCAAGGGGGGGGCAACATTCAGTACTTC. It encodes CASSQGGGNIQYF.

This clone was picked up a small number of times. V gene TRBV27 combines with J gene TRBJ1-6; TRBD1 agrees at 8 bases. The CDR3 contains 13 residues. Per the germline V gene, CDR1 is MNHEY and CDR2 is SMNVEV (reference sequence). J gave up 4 bases and V 8 bases, and 1 base lay outside the gene matches. The CDR3 DNA is TGTGCCAGCGGGGACAGGTATAATTCACCCCTCCACTTT. Translated: CASGDRYNSPLHF.